The 5 T cell receptor beta chains below all came from one sample that was sequenced in a study of identifying expanded T cells in peripheral blood. The repertoire was sequenced with immunoSEQ multiplex PCR; TCRdb's copy has only in-frame clones and lacks some. The sample yields some 100,000 clones, 88% seen once. The source material was blood. These receptors all come from a person between 18 and 70 years old in good health.

This chain joins TRBV18 and TRBJ2-7; D is ambiguous. Trimming removed 2 bases from V and 4 bases from J, with 24 bases in between. This CDR3 comprises 18 residues. Looked up from germline, CDR1 is KGHSH and CDR2 is LQKENI. Here the CDR3 reads CASSPSRPTHRLKYEQYF. For the CDR3, the DNA is TGTGCCAGCTCACCAAGTCGCCCTACCCACCGGCTTAAATACGAGCAGTACTTC.

This chain uses TRBV5-4 with TRBJ1-1, with a tentative D call TRBD1 (5 bases). Germline CDR1 SGHNT, CDR2 YYREEE (reference sequence). The CDR3 length is 13 residues. Trimming cost V 2 bases and J 1 base, with 6 bases left between them. The CDR3 nucleotides are TGTGCCAGCAGCTTCCAGGGGAACACTGAAGCTTTCTTT. Translated, it gives CASSFQGNTEAFF.

The rearrangement joins TRBV13 to TRBJ2-5; D gene uncertain. This CDR3 contains 15 residues. The V end was cut by 1 base, the J end by 5 bases, with 14 bases between. Germline loops: CDR1 PRHDT, CDR2 FYEKMQ (reference sequence). Here the CDR3 reads CASSLEGRTQETQYF. The CDR3 nucleotides are TGTGCCAGCAGCTTAGAGGGAAGGACCCAGGAGACCCAGTACTTC. Combining the CDR3 with reference TRBV13 and TRBJ2-5 gives the whole variable domain AAGVIQSPRHLIKEKRETATLKCYPIPRHDTVYWYQQGPGQDPQFLISFYEKMQSDKGSIPDRFSAQQFSDYHSELNMSSLELGDSALYFCASSLEGRTQETQYFGPGTRLLVL.

This sequence joins TRBV7-3 and TRBJ2-3; a weak D match, TRBD2 (7 bases). V was cut by 5 bases and J by 5 bases, with 20 bases left in between. The CDR3 runs to 16 residues. The germline V gene encodes CDR1 SGHTA and CDR2 FQGTGA. In DNA form, the CDR3 reads TGTGCCAGCAGCCCCCCGGGCGGGGGCCGTTTAGATACGCAGTATTTT. Amino acids: CASSPPGGGRLDTQYF. The full variable domain, completed using reference TRBV7-3 and TRBJ2-3, is GAGVSQTPSNKVTEKGKYVELRCDPISGHTALYWYRQSLGQGPEFLIYFQGTGAADDSGLPNDRFFAVRPEGSVSTLKIQRTERGDSAVYLCASSPPGGGRLDTQYFGPGTRLTVL.

The chain joins TRBV19 to TRBJ2-1; TRBD2 aligns across 9 bases. CDR1 LNHDA and CDR2 SQIVND come from the germline V gene (reference sequence). The V and J ends lost 2 bases and 7 bases, in that order; junction bases with no gene match: 9. The CDR3 runs to 16 residues. The chain's CDR3 is CASSILAGEIGNEQFF. The CDR3 nucleotides read TGTGCCAGTAGTATATTAGCGGGGGAGATTGGGAATGAGCAGTTCTTC.